The T cell receptor (beta chain) under discussion was sequenced for a study of T cells after yellow fever vaccination. This clonotype was observed many times. The ends were cut back, 0 bases at V and 4 bases at J, with 6 bases in the middle. The CDR3 loop spans 13 amino acids. Germline CDR1 LNHNV, CDR2 YYDKDF (reference sequence). TCRdb re-called the 5' RACE reads through MiXCR, storing one row per CDR3 protein. This table has 200,000 to 250,000 distinct CDR3 sequences, 6.9% appearing once. The input for sequencing was CD4+ T cells sorted from PBMCs, taken 15 days after the yellow fever booster vaccination. The receptor was derived from a man aged 25-40 years who received the YFV17D yellow fever vaccine. The rearrangement links TRBV15 to TRBJ1-2; D not certain. CDR3 sequence reads: CATSRDVPYGYTF. CDR3 sequence (DNA): TGTGCCACCAGCAGAGATGTCCCCTATGGCTACACCTTC.